This section outlines one TCR beta chain sequence together with its context. Its antigen remains unknown. Per-sample cDNA came from eight separate reactions. The UMIs contained a 6-nucleotide sample barcode. They were added by template switching during cDNA synthesis. TCRdb re-called the 5' RACE reads; every CDR3 protein appears as one record, without DNA. This sample's table reports around 380,000 distinct CDR3 sequences. This entry belongs to a study of monozygotic twins with inflammatory bowel disease. Study outcomes and limitations: Fewer clonotypes were shared with others by IBD patients than by healthy twins, especially with disease activity.

The material sequenced was blood. This clonotype was obtained from a human donor with ulcerative colitis or Crohn's disease, or a healthy co-twin of an affected twin (not recorded which).

CDR3 residues: CSVKIRTGLANTGELFF. This sequence joins TRBV20-1 and TRBJ2-2; the TCRdb call, TRBD1, lacks DNA for checking. The germline CDR1 and CDR2 sequences are DFQATT and SNEGSKA (reference sequence). The CDR3 length is 17 residues.